This TCR beta chain was sequenced for a study of sequential checkpoint blockade in melanoma. The treatment denotes: randomized to nivolumab then ipilimumab (arm A) or the reverse (arm B). None of the patients previously received DNA-damaging chemotherapy. The assay was immunoSEQ multiplex PCR, and TCRdb's table has in-frame clones only and misses some. This sample has 15,000 to 20,000 clones, with 72% found just once. Germline V lookup: CDR1 SEHNR, CDR2 FQNEAQ (reference sequence). The CDR3 covers 13 residues. Deletions cut 1 base from V and 10 bases from J, with 13 bases between. The sequences come from CD8+ T cells sorted from blood (inferred from file names), collected from a patient given nivolumab and ipilimumab in sequence. This rearrangement joins TRBV7-9 to TRBJ1-1; weak D call: TRBD1 (5 bases). This TCR derives from a human donor with melanoma. The CDR3 region has the DNA TGTGCCAGCAGCTTAGAGAGGCCCGGGGGAGCTTTCTTT. Residues: CASSLERPGGAFF.